This T cell receptor (beta chain) originates from a study of blood T cell repertoires in COVID-19. For the study at large: Sample material is recorded as cDNA or gDNA derived from T cells, B-cell-depleted T cells, or PBMCs.

The CDR3 has 14 amino acids. Germline CDR1 reads MNHNY; CDR2 reads SVGAGI (reference sequence). Trimming cost V 5 bases and J 12 bases; bases outside gene matches: 11. Clones were read by immunoSEQ multiplex PCR, and TCRdb kept only the in-frame ones, dropping some. Of some 48,000 clones listed, over 75% were seen once; the top ten hold approximately 6%. Material for sequencing was peripheral blood. The TCR comes from an older woman with acute or convalescent COVID-19. The J gene is TRBJ2-1, the V gene TRBV6-6; 9 positions match TRBD1. The CDR3 protein is CASSLNRDRVWQFF. The DNA for the CDR3 is TGTGCCAGCAGTCTTAACCGGGACAGGGTTTGGCAGTTCTTC.